The 8 T cell receptor beta chains reported below all come from one sample, sequenced in a study of a mutant IDH1 vaccine in newly diagnosed glioma. No antigen is known for these receptors. Assay used: immunoSEQ multiplex PCR; TCRdb lists only in-frame clones, some missing. Counted here are some 51,000 clones, around 80% occurring once; the ten biggest clones make up around 4.9%. Time point defined: week 5, during vaccination. Every vaccination contained 300 ug of the mutant IDH1 20-mer peptide and was paired with topical imiquimod. This specimen was PBMCs, taken from a glioma patient whose treatment included an IDH1 peptide vaccine. These receptors originate from a man between 45 and 60 years old with glioma.

The chain links TRBV20-1 to TRBJ1-2; possible D gene TRBD1, 5 bases. With 7 bases removed from V and 4 bases from J, the gap between germline ends came to 7 bases. The germline CDR1 and CDR2 sequences are DFQATT and SNEGSKA (reference sequence). This CDR3 contains 10 residues. This CDR3 is CSVGAYGYTF. The CDR3 nucleotides are TGCAGTGTCGGGGCCTATGGCTACACCTTC.

Only a few counts were recorded for this clone. This chain links TRBV28 with TRBJ2-7; D remains ambiguous. V dropped 6 bases and J dropped 3 bases, with 6 bases sitting between them. The CDR3 has 11 amino acids. Germline CDR1 and CDR2: MDHEN and SYDVKM. For the CDR3, the DNA is TGTGCCAGCAGCCCCCGCTACGAGCAGTACTTC. Protein product: CASSPRYEQYF. The full variable domain, completed using reference TRBV28 and TRBJ2-7, is DVKVTQSSRYLVKRTGEKVFLECVQDMDHENMFWYRQDPGLGLRLIYFSYDVKMKEKGDIPEGYSVSREKKERFSLILESASTNQTSMYLCASSPRYEQYFGPGTRLTVT.

The chain joins TRBV10-3 to TRBJ2-7, with D possibly TRBD1 on 5 matching bases. CDR1 and CDR2 from the germline V gene are ENHRY and SYGVKD. The ends were cut back, 3 bases at V and 2 bases at J, with 14 bases in the middle. The CDR3 totals 15 residues. CDR3 loop: CAISDVEQATYEQYF. Written as DNA, the CDR3 is TGTGCCATCAGTGATGTGGAACAGGCCACCTACGAGCAGTACTTC.

V gene TRBV11-2 combines with J gene TRBJ2-7; unclear D gene. Germline V gives CDR1 SGHAT, CDR2 FQNNGV. The CDR3 is made up of 14 amino acids. Trimming cost V 5 bases and J 2 bases, with 13 bases left between them. The chain's CDR3 is CASSLQDGPYEQYF. The CDR3 bases are TGTGCCAGCAGCCTGCAGGACGGACCCTACGAGCAGTACTTC.

The rearrangement links TRBV30 to TRBJ2-1; 11 nucleotides match TRBD2. V was pared by 0 bases and J by 3 bases, with 7 bases of the junction left unmatched. This CDR3 region has 17 residues. CDR1 is GTSNPN and CDR2 is SVGIG in the germline V gene (reference sequence). CDR3 sequence (DNA): TGTGCCTGGAGTGTACCGACTAGCGGGACTCTCTACAATGAGCAGTTCTTC. This gives the protein CAWSVPTSGTLYNEQFF.

The gene calls are TRBV7-2 and TRBJ1-2; 8 nucleotides align to TRBD1. Trimming removed 1 base from V and 3 bases from J; junction bases left unmatched: 4. This CDR3 has 15 residues. From germline, CDR1 is SGHTA and CDR2 FQGNSA. The CDR3: CASSLGSGQDYGYTF. DNA of the CDR3: TGTGCCAGCAGCTTAGGTTCGGGACAGGACTATGGCTACACCTTC.

The rearrangement uses TRBV6-5 and TRBJ2-3; D remains ambiguous. There are 14 residues in the CDR3. Germline assignment: CDR1 MNHEY and CDR2 SVGAGI. V was pared by 2 bases and J by 2 bases, with 8 bases between. The CDR3 sequence is CASSYRANTDTQYF. The CDR3 DNA follows: TGTGCCAGCAGTTACCGGGCCAACACAGATACGCAGTATTTT.

A single count supports this clone. The chain is built from TRBV5-1 and TRBJ1-1; 8 bases are a match to TRBD1. After removal of 4 bases from V and 3 bases from J, the junction contained 5 bases not matched to a gene. The germline CDR1 and CDR2 sequences are SGHRS and YFSETQ. The CDR3 loop spans 14 amino acids. CDR3 DNA: TGCGCCAGCAGCCCAAGACAGGGGTACACTGAAGCTTTCTTT. Amino acids: CASSPRQGYTEAFF. Combining the CDR3 with reference TRBV5-1 and TRBJ1-1 gives the whole variable domain KAGVTQTPRYLIKTRGQQVTLSCSPISGHRSVSWYQQTPGQGLQFLFEYFSETQRNKGNFPGRFSGRQFSNSRSEMNVSTLELGDSALYLCASSPRQGYTEAFFGQGTRLTVV.